Each of the 10 T cell receptor beta chains below was sequenced from the same sample in a study of cytomegalovirus exposure and HLA in healthy donors. Vbeta (60) and Jbeta (13) primers were used in the PCR. Produced via immunoSEQ multiplex PCR; TCRdb's table is partial and in-frame only. The sample comprises about 130,000 clones, approximately 80% of which are singletons, and approximately 9% rests with the top ten. What was sequenced was PBMCs. The receptors stem from a man aged 30 to 39 in good health and CMV-seropositive.

The CDR3 region has the DNA TGTGCCAGCAGCTTAGCCTCCCAGGGCCACGAGCAGTACTTC. Translating gives CASSLASQGHEQYF. The genes are TRBV11-1 and TRBJ2-7; a weak D match, TRBD1 (5 bases). Trimming removed 0 bases at V and 5 bases at J, with 11 bases between. The CDR3 spans 14 residues. Germline assignment: CDR1 SGHAT and CDR2 FQDESV (reference sequence).

DNA of the CDR3: TGTGCCAGCAGGGACCTGGGACAGGGGGACAATGAGCAGTTCTTC. It encodes CASRDLGQGDNEQFF. This sequence joins TRBV2 and TRBJ2-1; 11 bases fit TRBD1. CDR1 is SNHLY and CDR2 is FYNNEI in the germline V gene. The CDR3 has 15 residues. V trimming: 6 bases; J trimming: 5 bases; junction bases outside the gene matches: 6.

This clone was seen a handful of times. Other DNA sequences in this specimen translate into the identical CDR3. J is TRBJ2-2 and V is TRBV5-1, with D possibly matching TRBD2 (6 bases). Between the trimmed V and J ends, which lost 0 bases and 0 bases, there was a span of 6 bases. Per germline, CDR1 SGHRS and CDR2 YFSETQ. The CDR3 totals 15 residues. The CDR3 spells CASSLGGANTGELFF. In DNA form, the CDR3 reads TGCGCCAGCAGCTTGGGGGGGGCGAACACCGGGGAGCTGTTTTTT.

The chain links TRBV6-5 to TRBJ1-5; TRBD1 agrees at 9 bases. CDR1 is MNHEY, CDR2 SVGAGI, per germline. J gave up 5 bases and V 5 bases, and 4 bases lay outside the gene matches. The CDR3 runs 14 residues. CDR3 sequence (DNA): TGTGCCAGCAGTAAGGACAGGGGCGATCAGCCCCAGCATTTT. Encoded protein: CASSKDRGDQPQHF.

V gene TRBV27 combines with J gene TRBJ2-2; TRBD1 matches at 8 bases. Trimming at V came to 3 bases and at J to 0 bases, leaving 3 bases not matched to a gene. This CDR3 comprises 16 residues. Germline V lookup: CDR1 MNHEY, CDR2 SMNVEV (reference sequence). The DNA for the CDR3 is TGTGCCAGCAGTTTCCAGGGGGCGACGAACACCGGGGAGCTGTTTTTT. It translates to CASSFQGATNTGELFF.

The V call is TRBV19, the J call TRBJ2-1; 7 bases map to TRBD1. There are 13 residues in the CDR3. Germline CDR1 LNHDA, CDR2 SQIVND (reference sequence). V gave up 5 bases and J gave up 8 bases; unmatched junction bases: 6. The CDR3 nucleotides are TGTGCCAGTAGTCCCACAGGGGTTCATGAGCAGTTCTTC. Residues: CASSPTGVHEQFF.

V is TRBV14 and J is TRBJ1-2; D is unresolved. CDR3 length: 16 amino acids. CDR1 is SGHDN, CDR2 FVKESK, per germline. V lost 0 bases, J lost 0 bases, and 11 bases lay in between. The DNA of the CDR3 is TGTGCCAGCAGCCAAGATCGGACGGGAGCTAACTATGGCTACACCTTC. It codes for CASSQDRTGANYGYTF. Variable domain in full (rest from reference TRBV14 and TRBJ1-2): EAGVTQFPSHSVIEKGQTVTLRCDPISGHDNLYWYRRVMGKEIKFLLHFVKESKQDESGMPNNRFLAERTGGTYSTLKVQPAELEDSGVYFCASSQDRTGANYGYTFGSGTRLTVV.

The V gene is TRBV28, the J gene TRBJ1-4, with D possibly TRBD1 on 5 matching bases. Germline CDR1 reads MDHEN; CDR2 reads SYDVKM. Trimming shortened V by 4 bases and J by 8 bases, and 17 bases separated the two germline ends. The CDR3 loop spans 15 amino acids. The CDR3 sequence is CASSYQWTLGEKLFF. CDR3 nucleotide sequence: TGTGCCAGCAGTTACCAGTGGACACTGGGGGAAAAACTGTTTTTT. Together with reference TRBV28 and TRBJ1-4, the CDR3 gives the full variable domain: DVKVTQSSRYLVKRTGEKVFLECVQDMDHENMFWYRQDPGLGLRLIYFSYDVKMKEKGDIPEGYSVSREKKERFSLILESASTNQTSMYLCASSYQWTLGEKLFFGSGTQLSVL.

This chain joins TRBV5-6 and TRBJ2-5, with 7 bases fitting TRBD2. Trimming took 3 bases from V and 2 from J; bases not matched to a gene: 4. Germline loops: CDR1 SGHDT, CDR2 YYEEEE. The CDR3 runs to 14 residues. This CDR3 is CASSSLATQETQYF. The CDR3 region has the DNA TGTGCCAGCAGCTCACTAGCGACGCAAGAGACCCAGTACTTC.

The gene calls are TRBV5-6 and TRBJ2-7, with no clear D. Germline CDR1 reads SGHDT; CDR2 reads YYEEEE. V was shortened by 0 bases and J by 4 bases, with 8 bases between the two germline ends. The CDR3 contains 13 residues. CDR3 nucleotide sequence: TGTGCCAGCAGCTTGGATCCGGAGTACGAGCAGTACTTC. Its translation: CASSLDPEYEQYF.